This T cell receptor (beta chain) was identified during a study of regulatory T cells in long-lasting Graves disease. Study observations and caveats: Persistent disease was characterized by preferential usage of TRBV28, TRBJ1-2 and TRBJ2-5. Persistent patients had more shared public clonotypes (roughly 2,500) than new patients (approximately 920). Compared with new cases, persistent Graves' patients showed reduced TCR diversity.

Trimming pared 4 bases from V and 4 bases from J, leaving 4 bases between. This CDR3 is 10 amino acids long. CDR1 and CDR2 from the germline V gene are SQVTM and ANQGSEA. This clonotype has a handful of counts. The target antigen is unknown. Arm-PCR with iRepertoire HTBI primers amplified the CDR3 regions for these TCR beta libraries. Authors' processing steps: Sequenced samples collectively carried approximately 58 TRBV and 14 TRBJ segments. TCRdb reprocessed the multiplex PCR reads with MiXCR, giving one entry per CDR3 protein. For this entry, the V and J calls and clone size follow TCRdb and not the study's own pipeline. Among under 350,000 distinct CDR3 sequences listed, 20% to 25% were seen once. Time point specified: persistent/refractory GD, antithyroid drugs over 5 years with positive TRAb. PBMC-extracted RNA yielded the TCR library.

The V call is TRBV29-1, the J call TRBJ2-5; D call uncertain. This clonotype was sampled from a female donor with Graves disease. The sequencing here drew on peripheral blood mononuclear cells (PBMCs), taken when the disease was refractory, from a patient treated with antithyroid drugs. The CDR3 protein is CSVVLETQYF. CDR3 coding DNA: TGCAGCGTTGTATTAGAGACCCAGTACTTC.